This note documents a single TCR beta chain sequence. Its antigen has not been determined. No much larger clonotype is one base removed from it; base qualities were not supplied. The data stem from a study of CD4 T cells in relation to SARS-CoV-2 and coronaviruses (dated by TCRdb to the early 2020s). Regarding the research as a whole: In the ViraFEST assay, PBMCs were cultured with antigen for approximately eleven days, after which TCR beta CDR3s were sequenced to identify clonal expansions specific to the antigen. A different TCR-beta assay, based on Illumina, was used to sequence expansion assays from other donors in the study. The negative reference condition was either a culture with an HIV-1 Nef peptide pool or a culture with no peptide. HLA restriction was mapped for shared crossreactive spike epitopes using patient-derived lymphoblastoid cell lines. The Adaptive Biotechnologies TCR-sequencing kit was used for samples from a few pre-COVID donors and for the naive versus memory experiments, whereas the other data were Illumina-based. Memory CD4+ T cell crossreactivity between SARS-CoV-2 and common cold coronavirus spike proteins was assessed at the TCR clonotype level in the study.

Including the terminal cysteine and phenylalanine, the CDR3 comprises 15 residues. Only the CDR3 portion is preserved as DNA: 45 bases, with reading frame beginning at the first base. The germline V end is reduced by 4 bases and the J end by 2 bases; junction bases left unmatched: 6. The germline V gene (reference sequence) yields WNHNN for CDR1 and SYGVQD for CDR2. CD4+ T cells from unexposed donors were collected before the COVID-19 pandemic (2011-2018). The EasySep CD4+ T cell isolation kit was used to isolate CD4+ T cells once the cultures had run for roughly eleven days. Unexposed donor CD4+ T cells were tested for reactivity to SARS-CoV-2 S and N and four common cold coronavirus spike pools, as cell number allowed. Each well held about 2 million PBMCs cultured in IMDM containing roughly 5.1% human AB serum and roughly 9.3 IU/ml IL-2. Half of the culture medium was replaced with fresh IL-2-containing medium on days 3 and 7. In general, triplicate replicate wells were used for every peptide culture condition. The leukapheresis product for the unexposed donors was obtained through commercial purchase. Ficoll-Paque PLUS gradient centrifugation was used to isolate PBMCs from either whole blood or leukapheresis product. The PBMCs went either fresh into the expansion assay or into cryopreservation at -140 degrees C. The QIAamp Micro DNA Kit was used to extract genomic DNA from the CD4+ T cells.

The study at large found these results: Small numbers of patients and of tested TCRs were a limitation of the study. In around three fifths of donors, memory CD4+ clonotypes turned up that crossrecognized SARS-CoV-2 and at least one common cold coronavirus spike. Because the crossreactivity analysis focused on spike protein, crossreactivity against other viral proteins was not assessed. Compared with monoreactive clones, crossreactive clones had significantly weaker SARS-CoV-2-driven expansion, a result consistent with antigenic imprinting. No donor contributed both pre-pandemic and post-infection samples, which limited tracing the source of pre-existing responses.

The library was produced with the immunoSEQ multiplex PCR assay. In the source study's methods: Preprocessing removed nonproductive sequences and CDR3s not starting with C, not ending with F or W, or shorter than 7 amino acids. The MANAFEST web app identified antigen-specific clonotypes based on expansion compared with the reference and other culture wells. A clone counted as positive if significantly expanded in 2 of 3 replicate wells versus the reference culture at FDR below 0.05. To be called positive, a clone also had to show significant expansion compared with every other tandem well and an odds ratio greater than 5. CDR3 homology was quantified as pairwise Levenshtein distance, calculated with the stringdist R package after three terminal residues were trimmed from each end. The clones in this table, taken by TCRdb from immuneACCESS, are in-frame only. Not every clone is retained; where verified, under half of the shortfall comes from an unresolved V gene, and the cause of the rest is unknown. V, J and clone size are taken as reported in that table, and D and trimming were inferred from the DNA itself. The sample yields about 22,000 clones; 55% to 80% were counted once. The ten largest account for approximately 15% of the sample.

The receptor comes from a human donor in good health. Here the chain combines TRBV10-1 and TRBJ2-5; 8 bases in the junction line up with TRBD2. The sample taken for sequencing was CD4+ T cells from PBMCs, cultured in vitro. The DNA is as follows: TGCGCCAGCAGTGTCGGGCCTAGCGGGCAAGAGACCCAGTACTTC. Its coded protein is CASSVGPSGQETQYF.